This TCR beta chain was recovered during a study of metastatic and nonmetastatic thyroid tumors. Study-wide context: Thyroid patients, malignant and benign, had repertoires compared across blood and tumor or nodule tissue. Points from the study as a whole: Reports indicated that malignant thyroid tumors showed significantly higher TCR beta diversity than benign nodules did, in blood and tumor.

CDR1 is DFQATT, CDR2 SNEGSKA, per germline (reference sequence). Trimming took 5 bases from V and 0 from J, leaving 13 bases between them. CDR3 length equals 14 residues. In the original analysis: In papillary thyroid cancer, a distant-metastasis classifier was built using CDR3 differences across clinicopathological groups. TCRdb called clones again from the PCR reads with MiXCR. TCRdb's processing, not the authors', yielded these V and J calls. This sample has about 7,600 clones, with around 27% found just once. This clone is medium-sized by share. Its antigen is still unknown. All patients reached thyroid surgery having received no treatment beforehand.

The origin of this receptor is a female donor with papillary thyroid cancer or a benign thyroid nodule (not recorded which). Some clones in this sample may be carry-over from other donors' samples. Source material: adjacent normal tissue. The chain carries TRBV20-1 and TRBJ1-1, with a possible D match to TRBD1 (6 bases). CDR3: CSAPQGRMNTEAFF. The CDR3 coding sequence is TGCAGTGCTCCCCAGGGGCGGATGAACACTGAAGCTTTCTTT.